This T cell receptor (beta chain) was obtained from a study of graft-versus-host responses after intestinal transplantation. In the study overall: Each of the recipients got a multivisceral, liver-intestinal, or isolated intestinal transplant. Recipients across the board were started on anti-thymocyte globulin induction, then kept on tacrolimus and steroids for around three years.

The germline V gene has CDR1 MNHEY and CDR2 SMNVEV (reference sequence). The V and J ends lost 5 bases and 2 bases, in that order; junction bases with no gene match: 7. The CDR3 runs to 16 residues. The assay was immunoSEQ multiplex PCR, and TCRdb's table has in-frame clones only and misses some. The profile shows over 75,000 clones, about nine tenths of them singletons. Findings of the study overall: Clonal ratios of graft-versus-host to host-versus-graft in allografts were high for patients exhibiting graft-donor T cell macrochimerism. Recipient bone marrow held GvH clones, some seen earlier in ileum or blood.

Note on this clone: Its antigen is as yet unknown.

Sample: unstimulated CD4+ T cells sorted from spleen or lymph node cells, taken before transplant. The V call is TRBV27, the J call TRBJ2-7; 12 bases are shared with TRBD2. This TCR derives from a human donor who was the organ donor for an intestinal transplant. CDR3: CASSRLAGGGTYEQYF. The CDR3 region has the DNA TGTGCCAGCAGTCGCCTAGCGGGAGGGGGCACCTACGAGCAGTACTTC.